Below are 12 T cell receptor beta chains sequenced from a single sample in a study of T cell responses to AZD1222 COVID-19 vaccine. Data came from immunoSEQ multiplex PCR; TCRdb stores just in-frame clones and leaves some out. This sample has some 140,000 clones, with roughly nine tenths found just once. Sample: peripheral blood, taken 28 days after the second AZD1222 dose. The receptors shown here come from an adult who received the AZD1222 COVID-19 vaccine.

The CDR3 nucleotides read TGCGCCAGCAGCCAAGTGGAGACCGGGGAGCTGTTTTTT. It translates to CASSQVETGELFF. The V gene is TRBV4-3, the J gene TRBJ2-2; the D is unclear. Germline CDR1 reads LGHNA; CDR2 reads YSLEER. This CDR3 comprises 13 residues. The V end lost 1 base, the J end lost 5 bases, and 5 bases lay between the germline ends.

This clone was recorded once. The chain joins TRBV29-1 to TRBJ1-1; D call uncertain. Germline V gene data show CDR1 as SQVTM and CDR2 as ANQGSEA. CDR3 length equals 14 residues. The germline V and J ends were trimmed by 5 bases and 2 bases, with 15 bases remaining between them. CDR3 loop: CSVSLQTTNTEAFF. The CDR3, as DNA: TGCAGCGTTTCCCTTCAGACTACTAACACTGAAGCTTTCTTT.

This sequence joins TRBV19 and TRBJ2-7, with 7 bases matching TRBD1. Unmatched junction bases numbered 1, after V lost 6 bases and J lost 5 bases. CDR1 and CDR2 (germline): LNHDA, SQIVND (reference sequence). The CDR3 contains 11 residues. CDR3 in amino acids: CASSTGDEQYF. The CDR3, as DNA: TGTGCCAGTAGCACAGGGGACGAGCAGTACTTC.

In the case of this clone: Compared with germline, one end of the junction differs, possibly owing to a read error. The rearrangement uses TRBV5-5 and TRBJ1-4; unclear D gene. CDR3 size: 14 residues. Germline assignment: CDR1 SGHKS and CDR2 YYEKEE (reference sequence). This CDR3 is CASTLDATNEKLFF. In DNA form, the CDR3 reads TGTGCCAGCACCTTGGATGCAACTAATGAAAAACTGTTTTTT.

V gene TRBV12-2 combines with J gene TRBJ2-1; no check of the table's D call, TRBD2, against the DNA was made. TRBV12-2 is a pseudogene. CDR3 length: 17 amino acids. The CDR3 here is CASRLAGLAGGHNEQFF. CDR3 nucleotides: TGTGCAAGTCGCTTAGCGGGACTAGCGGGGGGTCACAATGAGCAGTTCTTC.

The chain joins TRBV4-2 to TRBJ2-2; TRBD2 aligns across 14 bases. Germline V CDR1 and CDR2: LGHNA, YNFKEQ. The CDR3 is 18 residues long. V shed 4 bases, J shed 0 bases, and the junction held 4 bases outside the gene matches. The CDR3 sequence: CASSPQGLAGANTGELFF. The CDR3 DNA reads TGTGCCAGCAGCCCTCAGGGACTAGCGGGAGCGAACACCGGGGAGCTGTTTTTT.

This clone was detected only once. The V call is TRBV12-3 or TRBV12-4, the J call TRBJ1-1; D remains ambiguous. This CDR3 is 13 amino acids long. Trimming pared 4 bases from V and 1 base from J, leaving 7 bases between. CDR3 sequence (DNA): TGTGCCAGCAGTTCGAGGGCGAACACTGAAGCTTTCTTT. This translates into CASSSRANTEAFF.

This clone was seen just once. The J gene is TRBJ1-2, the V gene TRBV19; D is perhaps TRBD1 (5 bases). The CDR3 runs to 14 residues. V lost 5 bases and J lost 2, with 12 bases in between. Germline CDR1 is LNHDA and CDR2 is SQIVND (reference sequence). The CDR3 DNA sequence: TGTGCCAGTAGTCCCTGGGGGGGGAACTATGGCTACACCTTC. It yields the protein CASSPWGGNYGYTF. Variable domain in full (rest from reference TRBV19 and TRBJ1-2): DGGITQSPKYLFRKEGQNVTLSCEQNLNHDAMYWYRQDPGQGLRLIYYSQIVNDFQKGDIAEGYSVSREKKESFPLTVTSAQKNPTAFYLCASSPWGGNYGYTFGSGTRLTVV.

The chain employs TRBV11-3 and TRBJ2-6, with unresolved D. Germline lookup yields CDR1 SGHNT and CDR2 YENEEA. The CDR3 extends over 14 amino acids. V shed 6 bases and J shed 0 bases, with 6 bases lying between them. This chain's CDR3 is CASSESSGANVLTF. Written as DNA, the CDR3 is TGTGCCAGCAGTGAAAGCTCTGGGGCCAACGTCCTGACTTTC.

The chain employs TRBV5-4 and TRBJ1-2; D gene ambiguous. The CDR3 has 14 residues. Germline V gene data show CDR1 as SGHNT and CDR2 as YYREEE (reference sequence). With 4 bases removed from V and 0 bases from J, the gap between germline ends came to 10 bases. The CDR3 is CASSPAGTNYGYTF. The CDR3, as DNA: TGTGCCAGCAGCCCCGCTGGGACTAACTATGGCTACACCTTC.

The chain couples TRBV19 to TRBJ1-1; D is ambiguous. This CDR3 is 14 amino acids long. V was cut by 1 base and J by 8 bases, with 14 bases left in between. The V gene's germline CDR1 is LNHDA and CDR2 SQIVND (reference sequence). Here the CDR3 reads CASSIGEASLEAFF. Written as DNA, the CDR3 is TGTGCCAGTAGTATAGGTGAGGCAAGTCTAGAAGCTTTCTTT.

This clone was seen a single time. V is TRBV5-4 and J is TRBJ2-3; 7 bases are shared with TRBD2. V lost 2 bases to trimming and J lost 5 bases; unmatched junction nucleotides: 8. Germline V gene sequence: CDR1 SGHNT, CDR2 YYREEE (reference sequence). This CDR3 region has 15 residues. In DNA form, the CDR3 reads TGTGCCAGCAGCTTCATCAGCGGGGTCGGAGATACGCAGTATTTT. This encodes CASSFISGVGDTQYF.